The 4 T cell receptor beta chains below come from one sample, sequenced in a study of shared clonotypes between healthy human individuals (TCRdb year 2020). The method was the immunoSEQ multiplex PCR assay. As stored in TCRdb, this immuneACCESS dataset retains in-frame rearrangements with V and J assigned. A fraction of the clones does not appear; measured against another copy, unresolved V genes explain less than half of the discrepancy, and the remainder lacks a known reason. A total of approximately 400,000 clones appear in this sample, 90% to 98% of them only once. The ten largest clonotypes hold 0.25% to 0.35% of the sample. Specimen: memory CD8+ T cells sorted from blood. Reading the label with the study, this specimen's cell subset or site is: CD45RO+ cells pooled with CCR7-negative TemRA cells. Receptors were obtained from a man between 25 and 39 years old in good health.

This clone was recorded only once. The J gene is TRBJ1-4, the V gene TRBV18; D unresolved. The V end was cut by 1 base, the J end by 7 bases, with 13 bases between. The length of the CDR3 is 15 residues. Looked up from germline, CDR1 is KGHSH and CDR2 is LQKENI. The CDR3 loop reads CASSPLSSRGEKLFF. CDR3 nucleotide sequence: TGTGCCAGCTCACCACTCAGCTCACGGGGTGAAAAACTGTTTTTT.

The chain combines TRBV7-2 with TRBJ2-1; D call uncertain. CDR3 length equals 11 residues. The germline gives CDR1 SGHTA, CDR2 FQGNSA. V was pared by 3 bases and J by 7 bases, with 4 bases between. The CDR3 sequence is CASSFMNEQFF. In nucleotides, the CDR3 is TGTGCCAGCAGCTTCATGAATGAGCAGTTCTTC. The whole variable domain, filled in from reference TRBV7-2 and TRBJ2-1, reads GAGVSQSPSNKVTEKGKDVELRCDPISGHTALYWYRQSLGQGLEFLIYFQGNSAPDKSGLPSDRFSAERTGGSVSTLTIQRTQQEDSAVYLCASSFMNEQFFGPGTRLTVL.

The chain combines TRBV4-2 with TRBJ2-5; 7 bases align to TRBD1. The length of the CDR3 is 14 residues. V shed 0 bases and J 6 bases; nucleotides not matched to a gene: 4. CDR1 and CDR2 from the germline V gene are LGHNA and YNFKEQ. CDR3 sequence reads: CASSQEKGAQTQYF. The DNA for the CDR3 is TGTGCCAGCAGCCAAGAAAAGGGGGCGCAGACCCAGTACTTC.

The V and J genes are TRBV28 and TRBJ1-4; possible D gene TRBD1, 5 bases. CDR3 length: 15 amino acids. Germline V gene lookup returns CDR1 MDHEN and CDR2 SYDVKM. V was cut by 5 bases and J by 9 bases, with 19 bases left in between. For the CDR3, the DNA is TGTGCCAGCAGTGAGCCGGGACTCACAATGAAAAAACTGTTTTTT. Amino acid sequence: CASSEPGLTMKKLFF.